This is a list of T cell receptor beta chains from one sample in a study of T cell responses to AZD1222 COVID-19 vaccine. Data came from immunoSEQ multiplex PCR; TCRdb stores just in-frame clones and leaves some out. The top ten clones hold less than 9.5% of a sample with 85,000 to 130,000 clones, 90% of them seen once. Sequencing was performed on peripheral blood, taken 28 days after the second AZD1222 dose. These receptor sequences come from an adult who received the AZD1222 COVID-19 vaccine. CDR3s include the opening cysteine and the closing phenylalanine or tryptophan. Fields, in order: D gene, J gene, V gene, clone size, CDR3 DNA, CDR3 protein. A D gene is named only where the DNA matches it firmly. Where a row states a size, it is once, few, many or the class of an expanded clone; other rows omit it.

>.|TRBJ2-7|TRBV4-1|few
TGCGCCAGCAGCCAAGAGATGGGCAGGTCCATGTCCTACGAGCAGTACTTC
CASSQEMGRSMSYEQYF
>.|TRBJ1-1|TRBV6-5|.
TGTGCCAGCAGACGCGAGCAGGGAAGGAGAGCTTTCTTT
CASRREQGRRAFF
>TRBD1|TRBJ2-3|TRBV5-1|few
TGCGCCAGCAGCTTGGGGACAGGGGATACGCAGTATTTT
CASSLGTGDTQYF
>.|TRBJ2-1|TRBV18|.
TGTGCCAGCTCACCACAGGACGGGATGGCTTACAATGAGCAGTTCTTC
CASSPQDGMAYNEQFF
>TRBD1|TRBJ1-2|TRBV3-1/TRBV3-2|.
TGTGCCAGCAGCCAAGAGACAGGGGGCCGAGGCTACACCTTC
CASSQETGGRGYTF
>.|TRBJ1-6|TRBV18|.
TGTGCCAGCTCACCAGGTTCAGGGATCCCCCTCCACTTT
CASSPGSGIPLHF
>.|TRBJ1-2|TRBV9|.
TGTGCCAGCAGCGTACGGGGGGGCAATAACTATGGCTACACCTTC
CASSVRGGNNYGYTF
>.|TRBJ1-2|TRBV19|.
TGTGCCAGTAGTATACTCAGGGGAGGCTACACCTTC
CASSILRGGYTF
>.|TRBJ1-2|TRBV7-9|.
TGTGCCAGCAGCTTTCTCGGGACCACGGGCGGCTACACCTTC
CASSFLGTTGGYTF
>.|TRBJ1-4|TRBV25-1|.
TGTGCCAGCACCTGGGCAACTAATGAAAAACTGTTTTTT
CASTWATNEKLFF
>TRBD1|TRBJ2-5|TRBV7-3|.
TGTGCCAGCAGCCCGCATTCCGGGACAGACTTGGAGACCCAGTACTTC
CASSPHSGTDLETQYF
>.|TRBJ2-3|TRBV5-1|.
TGCGCCAGCAGCTTGATCTGGGGGGCACATTTGCCAGATACGCAGTATTTT
CASSLIWGAHLPDTQYF
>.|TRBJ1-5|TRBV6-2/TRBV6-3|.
TGTGCCAGCAGCCCCGGAGGCAATCAGCCCCAGCATTTT
CASSPGGNQPQHF
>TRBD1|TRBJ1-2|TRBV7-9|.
TGTGCCAGCAGCCAAGGACAGGGGGGGAACTATGGCTACACCTTC
CASSQGQGGNYGYTF
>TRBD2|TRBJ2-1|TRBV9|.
TGTGCCAGCGCCCGGTGGGGCGGGGGTTACAATGAGCAGTTCTTC
CASARWGGGYNEQFF
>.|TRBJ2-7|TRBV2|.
TGTGCCAGCAGTGAAGGCCAGGGGATCTACGAGCAGTACTTC
CASSEGQGIYEQYF
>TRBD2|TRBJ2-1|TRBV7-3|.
TGTGCCAGCAGCCCCAACCTAGCGGCCTACAATGAGCAGTTCTTC
CASSPNLAAYNEQFF
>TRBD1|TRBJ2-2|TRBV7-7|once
TGTGCTAGCAGTTTGGACAGGGTCGGCGGGGAGCTGTTTTTT
CASSLDRVGGELFF
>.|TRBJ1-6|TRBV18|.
TGTGCCAGCTCACCACAACAGGGTCCGGATTCACCCCTCCACTTT
CASSPQQGPDSPLHF
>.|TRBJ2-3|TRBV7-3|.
TGTGCCAGCAGCTCACCGGACGGAGTGGGTCCCCTGATGGGCACAGATACGCAGTATTTT
CASSSPDGVGPLMGTDTQYF
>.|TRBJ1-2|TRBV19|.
TGTGCCGTAGGGGGTGCTGGCTACACCTTC
CAVGGAGYTF
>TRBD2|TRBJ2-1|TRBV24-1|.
TGTGCCACCAGTGATTCGGCGACTAGCGGGGGGCCCAATGAGCAGTTCTTC
CATSDSATSGGPNEQFF
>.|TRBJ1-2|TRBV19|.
TGTGCCAGTAGTACGACTGGTCTCCGAGGCTACACCTTC
CASSTTGLRGYTF
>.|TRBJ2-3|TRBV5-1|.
TGCGCCAGCAGCTTACAAGACCCAGCTAGCACAGATACGCAGTATTTT
CASSLQDPASTDTQYF
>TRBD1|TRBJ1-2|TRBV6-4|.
TGTGCCAGCAGAGAAACAGGGGAAAATGGCTACACCTTC
CASRETGENGYTF
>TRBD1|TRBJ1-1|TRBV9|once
TGTGCCAGCAGCCCGGGACAGGCGACGAACACTGAAGCTTTCTTT
CASSPGQATNTEAFF
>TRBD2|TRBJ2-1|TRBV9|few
TGTGCCAGCAGCCCTCGGACTAGCGGGGGGCTCAATGAGCAGTTCTTC
CASSPRTSGGLNEQFF
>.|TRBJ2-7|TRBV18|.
TGTGCCAGCTCACCAGACCTAACCCACGAGCAGTACTTC
CASSPDLTHEQYF
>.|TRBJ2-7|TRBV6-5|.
TGTGCCAGCAGCGACGCCCCGGGCTACGAGCAGTACTTC
CASSDAPGYEQYF
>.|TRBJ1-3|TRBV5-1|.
TGCGCCAGCAGCCCTCAGGCACCCTCTGGAAACACCATATATTTT
CASSPQAPSGNTIYF
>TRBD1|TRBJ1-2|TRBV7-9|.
TGTGCCAGCAGCCCAATGACAGGGTTTGGCTATGGCTACACCTTC
CASSPMTGFGYGYTF
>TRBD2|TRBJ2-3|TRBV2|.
TGTGCCAGCATCCGAGCGGGGGGCACAGATACGCAGTATTTT
CASIRAGGTDTQYF
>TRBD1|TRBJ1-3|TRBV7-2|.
TGTGCCAGCAGCTCGCGCCGGGACAGGGGAAACACCATATATTTT
CASSSRRDRGNTIYF